Following are 3 T cell receptor beta chains from one sample sequenced in a study of beta chain features in type 1 diabetes. General study findings and limits: A moderate, significant TCRB CDR3 shortening appeared in type 1 diabetes across four CD4+ subsets.

Of the isolated RNA, all was reverse transcribed, and so the sequenced material was expressed TCRB transcripts. Profiling relied on immunoSEQ multiplex PCR, and the TCRdb table lists in-frame clones only, not all of them. The data show about 260,000 clones, 20% seen once. The antigens for these receptors are not known. The sample taken for sequencing was naive CD4+ T cells from blood. These receptors originate from a woman between 40 and 55 years old with type 1 diabetes.

In this sample, this clone turned up a few times. The rearrangement links TRBV27 to TRBJ2-7, with TRBD1 matching over 10 bases. The CDR3 runs to 15 residues. Germline CDR1 MNHEY, CDR2 SMNVEV (reference sequence). With 4 bases clipped from V and 5 bases from J, the junction kept 8 bases outside the gene matches. Here the CDR3 reads CASSSWTGGRDEQYF. The CDR3 coding sequence is TGTGCCAGCAGTTCCTGGACAGGGGGTCGCGACGAGCAGTACTTC.

The chain joins TRBV4-1 to TRBJ1-5; D gene uncertain. V was clipped by 0 bases and J by 1 base, with 16 bases between them. The CDR3 contains 18 residues. Germline V gene data show CDR1 as MGHRA and CDR2 as YSYEKL. The DNA of the CDR3 is TGCGCCAGCAGCCAAGATGGCCGTGGCAGTAAAAGCAATCAGCCCCAGCATTTT. Translated, it gives CASSQDGRGSKSNQPQHF.

The rearrangement links TRBV4-3 to TRBJ1-5; TRBD1 matches 8 bases. Germline V gives CDR1 LGHNA, CDR2 YSLEER. The CDR3 extends over 17 amino acids. Germline trimming cut 3 bases from V and 4 bases from J; bases unmatched to any gene: 11. This chain's CDR3 is CASSHETLTGGNQPQHF. CDR3 coding DNA: TGCGCCAGCAGCCACGAGACCCTTACAGGGGGGAATCAGCCCCAGCATTTT.